Below, 25 T cell receptor beta chains from the same sample are listed, as sequenced in a study of T cells in Graves' hyperthyroidism and ophthalmopathy (dated by TCRdb to between 2018 and 2021). Preparation of the library involved multiplex PCR. Instrument on record: Illumina HiSeq 2000. Amplification of TCR beta CDR3 regions was carried out from RNA transcripts. For the first round of RT-PCR on the TCR CDR3, the HTBI primer set was used together with the Qiagen OneStep RT-PCR kit. The public sequencing data were trimmed at Q25 with fastp and processed into clonotypes with MiXCR by TCRdb, which kept only in-frame beta chains. Each entry merges the rows of one CDR3 protein and shows their most common DNA and genes. The sample records hundreds of thousands of distinct CDR3 sequences, less than 15% of which are singletons. The ten largest clones take up 9.2% of the sample. The sequenced sample consisted of blood. Every receptor here comes from a woman under 30 with Graves' hyperthyroidism.

This clonotype has more than one count but fewer than ten. This may stem from a read error, because a much larger clone lies one nucleotide away. V gene TRBV11-3 combines with J gene TRBJ2-1, with TRBD2 matching over 9 bases. The V gene's germline CDR1 is SGHNT and CDR2 YENEEA. This CDR3 is built from 16 residues. Trimming removed 2 bases from V and 6 bases from J; junction bases left unmatched: 8. The chain's CDR3 is CASSLRWAGGCNEQFF. The CDR3 DNA reads TGTGCCAGCAGCTTACGGTGGGCGGGGGGGTGCAATGAGCAGTTCTTC. Full variable domain (rest looked up from reference TRBV11-3 and TRBJ2-1): EAGVVQSPRYKIIEKKQPVAFWCNPISGHNTLYWYLQNLGQGPELLIRYENEEAVDDSQLPKDRFSAERLKGVDSTLKIQPAELGDSAVYLCASSLRWAGGCNEQFFGPGTRLTVL.

This clonotype appeared many times. The rearrangement uses TRBV28 and TRBJ2-1; D unclear. This CDR3 contains 19 residues. Trimming cost V 0 bases and J 3 bases, with 21 bases left between them. The V gene's germline CDR1 is MDHEN and CDR2 SYDVKM. CDR3 in amino acids: CASSLWGVGESAYYNEQFF. CDR3 bases: TGTGCCAGCAGTTTATGGGGCGTTGGGGAATCCGCCTACTACAATGAGCAGTTCTTC.

This clonotype was seen ten or more times. This sequence joins TRBV5-1 and TRBJ1-1; D possibly corresponds to TRBD1 (5 bases). V lost 4 bases and J lost 4, with 8 bases in between. Per germline, CDR1 SGHRS and CDR2 YFSETQ. The CDR3 has 12 amino acids. This chain's CDR3 is CASSRDGTEAFF. DNA of the CDR3: TGCGCCAGCAGCAGGGACGGCACTGAAGCTTTCTTT.

V and J are TRBV4-3 and TRBJ2-7, with D unresolved. Germline lookup yields CDR1 LGHNA and CDR2 YSLEER. The CDR3 runs to 15 residues. Trimming pared 2 bases from V and 2 bases from J, leaving 13 bases between. CDR3 in amino acids: CASSQTRSVTYEQYF. CDR3 DNA sequence: TGCGCCAGCAGCCAAACCCGATCGGTTACCTACGAGCAGTACTTC.

This clonotype was found many times. Here the CDR3 reads CAIRQGSAEAFF. The CDR3 nucleotides are TGTGCCATCAGGCAAGGTAGCGCTGAAGCTTTCTTT. The chain uses TRBV10-3 and TRBJ1-1; D remains unclear. This CDR3 is 12 amino acids long. Trimming took 6 bases from V and 6 from J, leaving 11 bases between them. CDR1 ENHRY and CDR2 SYGVKD come from the germline V gene.

The gene calls are TRBV12-3 or TRBV12-4 and TRBJ2-1; 7 bases line up with TRBD2. The CDR3 runs 15 residues. Trimming cost V 4 bases and J 4 bases; bases outside gene matches: 7. The CDR3 DNA follows: TGTGCCAGCAGTTATGGGGGGGTCGAGTACAATGAGCAGTTCTTC. Amino acid sequence: CASSYGGVEYNEQFF.

Ten or more counts support this clonotype. This chain joins TRBV15 and TRBJ1-1; D may be TRBD1 (5 bases). V was clipped by 3 bases and J by 11 bases, with 16 bases between them. There are 13 residues in the CDR3. In germline, CDR1 is LNHNV, CDR2 YYDKDF (reference sequence). CDR3 residues: CATSSGTLPRAFF. In nucleotides, the CDR3 is TGTGCCACCAGCAGCGGGACCCTCCCCCGGGCTTTCTTT.

In its sample, this clonotype was seen many times. This sequence joins TRBV27 and TRBJ1-1, with a possible D match to TRBD1 (5 bases). The CDR3 length is 14 residues. V was cut by 3 bases and J by 7 bases, with 15 bases left in between. CDR1 and CDR2 (germline): MNHEY, SMNVEV (reference sequence). The CDR3 loop is CASSLTGTQVEAFF. The CDR3 DNA reads as TGTGCCAGCAGTTTGACCGGGACGCAAGTTGAAGCTTTCTTT.

The V call is TRBV24-1, the J call TRBJ2-7, with 9 bases matching TRBD1. Germline V gives CDR1 KGHDR, CDR2 SFDVKD. V dropped 4 bases and J dropped 6; count of bases not matched to a gene: 12. The CDR3 extends over 16 amino acids. CDR3 DNA: TGTGCCACCAGTGAGGCAGGACCGGGACAGGGCGCCGAGCAGTACTTC. Its translation: CATSEAGPGQGAEQYF.

Only a few counts were recorded for this clonotype. The gene calls are TRBV5-4 and TRBJ2-1; 8 bases map to TRBD1. The CDR3 consists of 14 residues. V shed 3 bases and J 9 bases; nucleotides not matched to a gene: 8. Germline CDR1 and CDR2: SGHNT and YYREEE (reference sequence). The CDR3 here is CASSSTGVSGEQFF. For the CDR3, the DNA is TGTGCCAGCAGCTCGACAGGGGTTTCGGGTGAGCAGTTCTTC.

This clonotype was found many times. This sequence joins TRBV7-2 and TRBJ2-1, with 13 positions matching TRBD2. This CDR3 spans 15 amino acids. Germline trimming cut 5 bases from V and 10 bases from J; bases unmatched to any gene: 8. Germline lookup yields CDR1 SGHTA and CDR2 FQGNSA. The DNA of the CDR3 is TGTGCCAGCAGCCAACTAGCGGGAGGGATCCACGAGCAGTTCTTC. Amino acids: CASSQLAGGIHEQFF.

This clonotype has only one observation. The chain couples TRBV10-3 to TRBJ1-1; 9 bases align to TRBD1. Losses at the gene ends were 6 bases for V and 10 bases for J; bases not matched to a gene: 12. Germline values: CDR1 ENHRY, CDR2 SYGVKD. CDR3 length equals 14 residues. CDR3 nucleotides: TGTGCCATCAGAAGAGAGACAGGGGGTTTAGGAGCTTTCTTT. Translated, it gives CAIRRETGGLGAFF.

This clonotype was counted ten times or more. The CDR3 DNA is TGTGCCAGCAGTCCGAGACAGGGCGCAGGCGACACTGAAGCTTTCTTT. Protein product: CASSPRQGAGDTEAFF. The chain uses TRBV2 and TRBJ1-1; the match to TRBD1 covers 7 bases. Looked up from germline, CDR1 is SNHLY and CDR2 is FYNNEI. The trim removed 5 bases at V and 3 bases at J, leaving 12 bases unmatched. The CDR3 contains 16 residues.

V gene TRBV29-1 combines with J gene TRBJ1-6; possibly TRBD1 for D (5 bases). CDR1 and CDR2 (germline): SQVTM, ANQGSEA. With 8 bases removed from V and 9 bases from J, the gap between germline ends came to 17 bases. This CDR3 has 13 amino acids. The CDR3 region is CSPKRGIRSPLHF. The CDR3, as DNA: TGCAGCCCTAAGAGGGGAATCCGTTCACCCCTCCACTTT.

This clonotype has ten or more counts. The gene calls are TRBV10-3 and TRBJ2-1, with D perhaps matching TRBD1 (6 bases). Germline V gene lookup returns CDR1 ENHRY and CDR2 SYGVKD. The CDR3 is 13 residues long. V was clipped by 11 bases and J by 3 bases, with 14 bases between them. The CDR3 DNA is TGTGCCGCGGAGCCGACAGGCTACAATGAGCAGTTCTTC. Its translation: CAAEPTGYNEQFF.

This clonotype was picked up many times. This chain uses TRBV15 with TRBJ2-1; TRBD2 might be the D (5 bases). The germline V gene encodes CDR1 LNHNV and CDR2 YYDKDF (reference sequence). The CDR3 runs 14 residues. V was cut by 6 bases and J by 7 bases, with 16 bases left in between. CDR3 residues: CATSIQSRGNEQFF. The DNA of the CDR3 is TGTGCCACCAGTATTCAATCGAGAGGGAATGAGCAGTTCTTC.

This chain connects TRBV4-1 to TRBJ2-1; unclear D gene. The CDR3 has 15 amino acids. V shed 6 bases and J shed 10 bases, with 22 bases lying between them. The germline V gene encodes CDR1 MGHRA and CDR2 YSYEKL. CDR3 in DNA: TGCGCCAGCAGACAAAGTCACGGCCATTCCAACGAGCAGTTCTTC. It specifies CASRQSHGHSNEQFF.

This clonotype was seen a handful of times. This chain connects TRBV25-1 to TRBJ1-5; no reliable D call. The germline CDR1 and CDR2 sequences are MGHDK and SYGVNS. This CDR3 has 17 amino acids. The V end lost 0 bases, the J end lost 7 bases, and 19 bases lay between the germline ends. The CDR3 region has the DNA TGTGCCAGCAGTGAATATCTGGGTCCGATCAACAGACAGCCCCAGCATTTT. This codes for CASSEYLGPINRQPQHF. Full variable domain (rest looked up from reference TRBV25-1 and TRBJ1-5): EADIYQTPRYLVIGTGKKITLECSQTMGHDKMYWYQQDPGMELHLIHYSYGVNSTEKGDLSSESTVSRIRTEHFPLTLESARPSHTSQYLCASSEYLGPINRQPQHFGDGTRLSIL.

To note about this clonotype: This may come from a read error, since a much larger clone is one base off. The chain has TRBV24-1 and TRBJ2-1; weak D call: TRBD2 (6 bases). Germline values: CDR1 KGHDR, CDR2 SFDVKD. The CDR3 contains 15 residues. CDR3 sequence reads: CATSDPEGPYDEQFF. Written as DNA, the CDR3 is TGTGCCACCAGTGATCCGGAGGGCCCCTACGATGAGCAGTTCTTC.

This clonotype was counted many times. The V gene is TRBV6-5, the J gene TRBJ1-6; no definite D call. This CDR3 has 15 amino acids. Germline V gene lookup returns CDR1 MNHEY and CDR2 SVGAGI. Trimming left V 2 bases short and J 8 bases short, with 13 bases between. CDR3 sequence: CASSYGPNLDSPLHF. The CDR3 DNA reads as TGTGCCAGCAGTTACGGTCCAAACCTGGATTCACCCCTCCACTTT.

This clonotype showed up many times. This chain links TRBV11-2 with TRBJ2-7, with TRBD1 matching over 8 bases. This CDR3 comprises 14 residues. Germline lookup yields CDR1 SGHAT and CDR2 FQNNGV. J was trimmed by 0 bases and V by 9 bases; bases with no gene match: 7. The CDR3 spells CASARQGLSYEQYF. CDR3 DNA sequence: TGTGCCAGTGCTCGACAGGGGCTCTCCTACGAGCAGTACTTC.

There are many counts of this clonotype. This chain links TRBV20-1 with TRBJ2-3, with a possible D match to TRBD2 (7 bases). Germline V lookup: CDR1 DFQATT, CDR2 SNEGSKA (reference sequence). This CDR3 region has 17 residues. V was trimmed by 1 base and J by 5 bases, leaving 22 bases between them. The CDR3 DNA is TGCAGTGCTAGAGCCCCTGGGGGGGCCCACTTTTTAGATACGCAGTATTTT. Translated: CSARAPGGAHFLDTQYF.

This sequence joins TRBV6-1 and TRBJ1-1; D perhaps matches TRBD1 (5 bases). This CDR3 is 14 amino acids long. Germline CDR1 and CDR2: MNHNS and SASEGT. V was shortened by 8 bases and J by 0 bases, with 13 bases between the two germline ends. The CDR3 DNA reads as TGTGCCAGCGGGGGAAAAGGGATGAACACTGAAGCTTTCTTT. It translates to CASGGKGMNTEAFF.

The chain carries TRBV6-6 and TRBJ1-1, with D possibly matching TRBD1 (6 bases). CDR1 MNHNY and CDR2 SVGAGI come from the germline V gene (reference sequence). This CDR3 is 16 amino acids long. Trimming removed 0 bases from V and 6 bases from J, with 17 bases in between. The CDR3 DNA reads TGTGCCAGCAGTTACTCGATTGTAAAGGGGGGCGCTGAAGCTTTCTTT. Its protein product is CASSYSIVKGGAEAFF.

This clonotype has a handful of counts. V is TRBV7-9 and J is TRBJ2-2; D is perhaps TRBD1 (5 bases). The V end was cut by 1 base, the J end by 4 bases, with 7 bases between. The CDR3 is 14 amino acids. From germline, CDR1 is SEHNR and CDR2 FQNEAQ (reference sequence). Here the CDR3 DNA reads TGTGCCAGCAGCTTAGTAGACAGCACCGGGGAGCTGTTTTTT. Protein sequence: CASSLVDSTGELFF.